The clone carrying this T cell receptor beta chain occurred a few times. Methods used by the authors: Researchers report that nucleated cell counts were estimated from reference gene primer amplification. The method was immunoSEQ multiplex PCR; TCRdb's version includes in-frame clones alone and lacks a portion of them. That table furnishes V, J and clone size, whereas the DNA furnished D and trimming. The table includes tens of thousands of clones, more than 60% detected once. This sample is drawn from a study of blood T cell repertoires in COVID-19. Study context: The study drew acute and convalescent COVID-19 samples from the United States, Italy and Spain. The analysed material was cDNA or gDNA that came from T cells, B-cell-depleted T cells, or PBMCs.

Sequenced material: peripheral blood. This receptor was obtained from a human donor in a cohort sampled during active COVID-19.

The CDR3 coding sequence is TGTGCCAGCACCCCAGGGGACATTAACACTGAAGCTTTCTTT. It codes for CASTPGDINTEAFF. The V call is TRBV4-2, the J call TRBJ1-1; D is possibly TRBD1 (6 bases). The V gene's germline CDR1 is LGHNA and CDR2 YNFKEQ. V shed 7 bases and J shed 2 bases, with 14 bases lying between them. The CDR3 sequence is 14 residues long.